A selection of T cell receptor beta chains follows, all from one sample in a study of blood T cell repertoires in COVID-19. Measured with immunoSEQ multiplex PCR; TCRdb has only the in-frame clones, and not every one. The sample has some 300,000 clones; around 88% are singletons. Sequenced material: peripheral blood. All receptors derive from a woman aged 25 to 45 who had recovered from COVID-19. Both conserved end residues are part of each CDR3. The order of the fields is V gene, D gene, J gene, clone size, CDR3 DNA, CDR3 protein. D genes are given only for firm matches. Some rows mark clone size as missing; the rest say once, few, many or name a class of expanded clone.

TRBV6-5	TRBD1	TRBJ1-4	NA	TGTGCCAGCAGCCGGACAGGGGAGGATGAAAAACTGTTTTTT	CASSRTGEDEKLFF
TRBV11-3	TRBD1	TRBJ1-5	NA	TGTGCCAGCAGCTGGACAGGGGGCGACCAGCCCCAGCATTTT	CASSWTGGDQPQHF
TRBV13	NA	TRBJ2-7	NA	TGTGCCAGCAGCTTCAGGAACGAGCAGTACTTC	CASSFRNEQYF
TRBV4-1	TRBD2	TRBJ2-3	NA	TGCGCCAGCACCCGGGCCTCCCGTTCGAGCGGGGCTAGCACAGATACGCAGTATTTT	CASTRASRSSGASTDTQYF
TRBV7-2	TRBD2	TRBJ2-1	NA	TGTGCCAGCAGCGCAAGCGGGATTTACAATGAGCAGTTCTTC	CASSASGIYNEQFF
TRBV25-1	TRBD1	TRBJ1-1	NA	TGTGCCAGCAGTGAAGGACAGGGGCGCACTGAAGCTTTCTTT	CASSEGQGRTEAFF
TRBV5-8	TRBD1	TRBJ2-7	NA	TGTGCCAGCAGCTTGCCATACGGGACACAGGGGCCCGAGCAGTACTTC	CASSLPYGTQGPEQYF
TRBV6-6	NA	TRBJ2-7	NA	TGTGCCAGCAGTTACTTATACGAGCAGTACTTC	CASSYLYEQYF
TRBV11-3	NA	TRBJ1-4	NA	TGTGCCAGCACCGTTAATGAAAAACTGTTTTTT	CASTVNEKLFF
TRBV5-5	NA	TRBJ2-7	once	TGTGCCAGCAGCTTGATCCCCCCTTACGAGCAGTACTTC	CASSLIPPYEQYF
TRBV12-3/TRBV12-4	NA	TRBJ2-4	NA	TGTGCCAGCAGTTTGGGGAGAGACATTCAGTACTTC	CASSLGRDIQYF
TRBV2	TRBD1	TRBJ1-2	few	TGTGCCAGCAGAGGCGGACAGGGGAACTATGGCTACACCTTC	CASRGGQGNYGYTF
TRBV28	TRBD1	TRBJ1-2	NA	TGTGCCAGCAGAAGAACAGGGGGCTCATTAGTAAGTGGCTACACCTTC	CASRRTGGSLVSGYTF
TRBV3-1/TRBV3-2	NA	TRBJ1-2	NA	TGTGCCAGCAGCCAAGAGCCAGGGCTCTGGGACTATGGCTACACCTTC	CASSQEPGLWDYGYTF
TRBV5-1	NA	TRBJ1-1	NA	TGCGCCAGCAGCCCGGCCCTCTGGCGGGGACTAGAGGACACTGAAGCTTTCTTT	CASSPALWRGLEDTEAFF
TRBV27	TRBD1	TRBJ1-5	NA	TGTGCCAGCAGGGGGGGGACAGGACTCAATCAGCCCCAGCATTTT	CASRGGTGLNQPQHF
TRBV11-2	NA	TRBJ1-1	few	TGTGCCAGCAGCACACACCAGGAGGGCACTGAAGCTTTCTTT	CASSTHQEGTEAFF
TRBV7-2	NA	TRBJ1-6	NA	TGTGCCAGCAGCTTACACAGGGAAAGCTCCTATAATTCACCCCTCCACTTT	CASSLHRESSYNSPLHF
TRBV5-1	TRBD2	TRBJ2-1	NA	TGCGCCAGTAGGACTAGCGGGGGGCGCAATGAGCAGTTCTTC	CASRTSGGRNEQFF
TRBV5-1	TRBD1	TRBJ2-3	NA	TGCGCCAGCAGCTTGGACCAAGCGGGACAGGGAACAGATACGCAGTATTTT	CASSLDQAGQGTDTQYF
TRBV6-6	NA	TRBJ2-1	many	TGTGCCAGCAGTACCCGTGGACAGACCAATGAGCAGTTCTTC	CASSTRGQTNEQFF
TRBV5-1	NA	TRBJ1-4	NA	TGCGCCAGCAGCTTGGGTACAGGGACCACAACTAATGAAAAACTGTTTTTT	CASSLGTGTTTNEKLFF
TRBV7-8	TRBD1	TRBJ2-5	NA	TGTGCCAGCAGCTCCCCGGGGGACAGGGGGTGGGAGACCCAGTACTTC	CASSSPGDRGWETQYF
TRBV7-9	TRBD2	TRBJ2-1	NA	TGTGCCAGCAAAGGCGGGGGTGCCTACAATGAGCAGTTCTTC	CASKGGGAYNEQFF
TRBV5-4	TRBD2	TRBJ2-7	once	TGTGCCAGCAGCTTAGGACTAGCGGACGATCTTAGCGAGCAGTACTTC	CASSLGLADDLSEQYF
TRBV19	TRBD1	TRBJ2-2	NA	TGTGCCAGTAAGACGGACAGGGGAAAGGGGGAGCTGTTTTTT	CASKTDRGKGELFF
TRBV7-3	TRBD1	TRBJ2-7	NA	TGTGCCAGCAGCCAATATGGTCCAGGGGGCGAGGACCCCTACGAGCAGTACTTC	CASSQYGPGGEDPYEQYF
TRBV15	NA	TRBJ2-5	NA	TGTGCCACCAGCAGACGGGGTCGACAAGAGACCCAGTACTTC	CATSRRGRQETQYF
TRBV2	NA	TRBJ1-2	NA	TGTGCCAGCAAGTTTAGCGTTTTGATTAGGGACACCGCTAACTATGGCTACACCTTC	CASKFSVLIRDTANYGYTF
TRBV5-6	TRBD1	TRBJ1-2	NA	TGTGCCAGCAGCCCCGGGACAGGGGATCGGGGCTATGGCTACACCTTC	CASSPGTGDRGYGYTF
TRBV5-4	NA	TRBJ2-5	NA	TGTGCCAGCAGCCGTAGGGACACCCGAGATCTGTACCAAGAGACCCAGTACTTC	CASSRRDTRDLYQETQYF
TRBV9	TRBD2	TRBJ2-7	NA	TGTGCCAGCAGCCTGGGGCGGGGGGCAAGCTACGAGCAGTACTTC	CASSLGRGASYEQYF
TRBV28	NA	TRBJ2-7	few	TGTGCCAGCAGTTCGCAACAGTCCTCCTACGAGCAGTACTTC	CASSSQQSSYEQYF
TRBV7-3	TRBD1	TRBJ2-7	NA	TGTGCCAGCAGCGTGACAGGGGGTCCCTACGAGCAGTACTTC	CASSVTGGPYEQYF
TRBV6-1	TRBD1	TRBJ1-6	few	TGTGCCAGCAGTGACCACAGGGGGCTGAAGCCCCTCCACTTT	CASSDHRGLKPLHF
TRBV9	TRBD2	TRBJ2-3	NA	TGTGCCAGCAGCGGGGCGGGGGGGCGAGATACGCAGTATTTT	CASSGAGGRDTQYF
TRBV28	TRBD1	TRBJ2-7	NA	TGTGCCAGCAGTACAGGGGACAGGCTTGCCTACGAGCAGTACTTC	CASSTGDRLAYEQYF